Each of the 28 T cell receptor beta chains below was sequenced from the same sample in a study of PD-1 blockade in classical Hodgkin lymphoma. Clones were sequenced by immunoSEQ multiplex PCR, and TCRdb holds only the in-frame ones, with some missing. The sample records over 10,000 clones, 88% being singletons. Time point specified: cycle 4 day 1 (C4D1), after more than five weeks of nivolumab. Every patient relapsed after autologous stem cell transplantation, and brentuximab vedotin exposure varied. The authors purified CD4+ T cells from thawed PBMCs by magnetic negative selection. The sample was CD4+ T cells from blood, taken before the fourth cycle of nivolumab. These receptors came from a human donor with classical Hodgkin lymphoma.

The chain carries TRBV18 and TRBJ1-2; 7 bases are shared with TRBD1. Looked up from germline, CDR1 is KGHSH and CDR2 is LQKENI. The V segment lost 0 bases and the J segment 7 bases; nucleotides outside the gene matches: 5. This CDR3 contains 14 residues. The CDR3 coding sequence is TGTGCCAGCTCACCACCGAAGGGGGCGGTTGGCTACACCTTC. Translating gives CASSPPKGAVGYTF.

This chain joins TRBV5-1 and TRBJ2-7; D might be TRBD1 or TRBD2, each matching 5 bases. Germline CDR1 and CDR2: SGHRS and YFSETQ. The CDR3 is 16 amino acids. V lost 3 bases, J lost 4 bases, and 20 bases lay in between. The CDR3 loop reads CASSYSGGTDSYEQYF. The CDR3 nucleotides read TGCGCCAGCAGCTACTCCGGTGGGACGGATTCATACGAGCAGTACTTC.

The chain uses TRBV18 and TRBJ2-3; 11 nucleotides align to TRBD1. Losses at the gene ends were 8 bases for V and 0 bases for J; bases not matched to a gene: 4. This CDR3 region has 15 residues. Per the germline V gene, CDR1 is KGHSH and CDR2 is LQKENI. Here the CDR3 reads CASAGDRGSTDTQYF. The DNA for the CDR3 is TGTGCCAGCGCTGGGGACAGGGGGAGCACAGATACGCAGTATTTT.

V and J are TRBV6-1 and TRBJ2-2, with 11 bases fitting TRBD1. The CDR3 consists of 14 residues. In germline, CDR1 is MNHNS, CDR2 SASEGT. V dropped 6 bases and J dropped 5; count of bases not matched to a gene: 2. CDR3 region: CASRGTGGTGELFF. The CDR3, as DNA: TGTGCCAGCAGGGGGACAGGGGGGACCGGGGAGCTGTTTTTT.

The chain joins TRBV10-2 to TRBJ2-7, with D perhaps TRBD1 or TRBD2 (5 bases each). The CDR3 is 15 residues long. V lost 3 bases and J 4 bases, leaving 16 bases between the germline ends. Germline assignment: CDR1 WSHSY and CDR2 SAAADI. For the CDR3, the DNA is TGCGCCAGCAGTGATAGGGACCGAAGGTGGTACGAGCAGTACTTC. This codes for CASSDRDRRWYEQYF.

The gene calls are TRBV4-1 and TRBJ1-2, with unresolved D. The germline gives CDR1 MGHRA, CDR2 YSYEKL. V gave up 0 bases and J gave up 7 bases, with 15 bases separating them. The CDR3 consists of 15 residues. CDR3 region: CASSQDNPGKGGYTF. In DNA form, the CDR3 reads TGCGCCAGCAGCCAAGATAACCCGGGGAAGGGTGGCTACACCTTC.

This chain joins TRBV19 and TRBJ1-5; D possibly corresponds to TRBD1 (5 bases). Germline CDR1 reads LNHDA; CDR2 reads SQIVND (reference sequence). This CDR3 spans 15 amino acids. Trimming stripped 3 bases from V and 0 bases from J, with 9 bases between. As DNA, the CDR3 is TGTGCCAGTAGTATCGGGGACGGTAGCAATCAGCCCCAGCATTTT. This sequence encodes CASSIGDGSNQPQHF. The full variable domain, rest sourced from reference TRBV19 and TRBJ1-5, is DGGITQSPKYLFRKEGQNVTLSCEQNLNHDAMYWYRQDPGQGLRLIYYSQIVNDFQKGDIAEGYSVSREKKESFPLTVTSAQKNPTAFYLCASSIGDGSNQPQHFGDGTRLSIL.

This clone was seen a few times. The gene calls are TRBV5-4 and TRBJ1-3, with D possibly matching TRBD1 (6 bases). V lost 4 bases and J 6 bases, leaving 11 bases between the germline ends. The CDR3 has 13 amino acids. From germline, CDR1 is SGHNT and CDR2 YYREEE (reference sequence). CDR3 bases: TGTGCCAGCAGCATCGACAGGCTAAACACCATATATTTT. Translation gives CASSIDRLNTIYF.

This chain joins TRBV14 and TRBJ1-2, with 9 nucleotides matching TRBD1. Per germline, CDR1 SGHDN and CDR2 FVKESK. The CDR3 consists of 14 residues. Trimming at V came to 5 bases and at J to 6 bases, leaving 7 bases not matched to a gene. The CDR3 reads CASSYGQGRDGYTF. The DNA of the CDR3 is TGTGCCAGCAGCTACGGACAGGGGAGGGATGGCTACACCTTC.

This clone was picked up one time. The chain links TRBV7-2 to TRBJ1-1; the match to TRBD1 covers 7 bases. In germline, CDR1 is SGHTA, CDR2 FQGNSA. The CDR3 has 14 residues. Germline trimming cut 5 bases from V and 3 bases from J; bases unmatched to any gene: 6. The CDR3 is CASSLRGRDTEAFF. The CDR3 bases are TGTGCCAGCAGCCTCAGGGGGAGGGACACTGAAGCTTTCTTT.

The rearrangement links TRBV18 to TRBJ2-5; a possible D gene is TRBD1 (6 bases). Germline lookup yields CDR1 KGHSH and CDR2 LQKENI. V was pared by 6 bases and J by 3 bases, with 11 bases between. The CDR3 spans 13 residues. DNA for the CDR3: TGTGCCAGCTCCGGGACAAGAAAAGAGACCCAGTACTTC. As protein: CASSGTRKETQYF.

This sequence joins TRBV2 and TRBJ2-7; D gene unclear. With 2 bases removed from V and 0 bases from J, the gap between germline ends came to 8 bases. The V gene's germline CDR1 is SNHLY and CDR2 FYNNEI. CDR3 length: 14 amino acids. The CDR3 reads CASSEYGSSYEQYF. As DNA, the CDR3 is TGTGCCAGCAGTGAATACGGCAGCTCCTACGAGCAGTACTTC. The full variable domain, in which reference TRBV2 and TRBJ2-7 provide the parts outside the CDR3, is EPEVTQTPSHQVTQMGQEVILRCVPISNHLYFYWYRQILGQKVEFLVSFYNNEISEKSEIFDDQFSVERPDGSNFTLKIRSTKLEDSAMYFCASSEYGSSYEQYFGPGTRLTVT.

This clone came up a few times. The DNA for the CDR3 is TGTGCCAGCAGCTCGGGCGGGGGGTACTCTGGAAACACCATATATTTT. Translation: CASSSGGGYSGNTIYF. The V call is TRBV11-2, the J call TRBJ1-3; a possible D gene is TRBD1 (5 bases). The CDR3 spans 16 residues. Germline V gives CDR1 SGHAT, CDR2 FQNNGV. The V gene lost 4 bases and the J gene lost 0 bases, with 13 bases spanning the gap.

The chain uses TRBV4-1 and TRBJ2-7; D is uncertain. Trimming took off 1 base at V and 1 base at J, with 8 bases between the two ends. The CDR3 is 14 residues long. Germline V lookup: CDR1 MGHRA, CDR2 YSYEKL. The CDR3 nucleotides read TGCGCCAGCAGCCAAGGGGTGGGGTCCTACGAGCAGTACTTC. Translation gives CASSQGVGSYEQYF.

The sample holds a few counts of this clone. The chain joins TRBV5-1 to TRBJ1-3, with 9 positions matching TRBD1. Germline V gene sequence: CDR1 SGHRS, CDR2 YFSETQ. The junction had 2 bases not matched to a gene; V was cut back by 0 bases and J by 7 bases. There are 14 residues in the CDR3. In DNA, the CDR3 is TGCGCCAGCAGCTTGGGGACAGGGGCCAACACCATATATTTT. This translates into CASSLGTGANTIYF.

The V and J genes are TRBV30 and TRBJ1-3; D remains unclear. V was trimmed by 3 bases and J by 1 base, leaving 7 bases between them. The CDR3 contains 13 residues. The germline CDR1 and CDR2 sequences are GTSNPN and SVGIG (reference sequence). The CDR3 DNA reads TGTGCCTGGAGCCCGTGGTCTGGAAACACCATATATTTT. Translated, it gives CAWSPWSGNTIYF.

The gene calls are TRBV5-1 and TRBJ2-1; 8 nucleotides align to TRBD2. Germline-derived CDR1 and CDR2 are SGHRS and YFSETQ. The CDR3 is made up of 14 amino acids. After removal of 2 bases from V and 8 bases from J, the junction contained 6 bases not matched to a gene. The CDR3 DNA sequence: TGCGCCAGCAGCTTCACCGGGACTAGTCATGAGCAGTTCTTC. Translation gives CASSFTGTSHEQFF. Full variable domain (remainder filled in from reference TRBV5-1 and TRBJ2-1): KAGVTQTPRYLIKTRGQQVTLSCSPISGHRSVSWYQQTPGQGLQFLFEYFSETQRNKGNFPGRFSGRQFSNSRSEMNVSTLELGDSALYLCASSFTGTSHEQFFGPGTRLTVL.

This sequence joins TRBV7-9 and TRBJ2-2; D remains unclear. Trimming took off 0 bases at V and 5 bases at J, with 10 bases between the two ends. The germline V gene has CDR1 SEHNR and CDR2 FQNEAQ (reference sequence). The CDR3 length is 15 residues. The CDR3 bases are TGTGCCAGCAGCTTAGCAGGGCCCGATACCGGGGAGCTGTTTTTT. Protein: CASSLAGPDTGELFF.

The chain is built from TRBV11-3 and TRBJ2-7, with a tentative D call TRBD1 (5 bases). The CDR3 is made up of 12 amino acids. Trimming took 5 bases from V and 6 from J, leaving 11 bases between them. Germline CDR1 is SGHNT and CDR2 is YENEEA. The CDR3 region has the DNA TGTGCCAGCAGCACGCAGGGTGGCGAGCAGTACTTC. It specifies CASSTQGGEQYF.

The rearrangement links TRBV18 to TRBJ1-2; 7 bases line up with TRBD1. The V and J ends lost 4 bases and 3 bases, in that order; junction bases with no gene match: 5. The CDR3 spans 14 residues. From germline, CDR1 is KGHSH and CDR2 LQKENI. CDR3 region: CASSLTGQDYGYTF. CDR3 DNA: TGTGCCAGCTCACTCACTGGACAGGACTATGGCTACACCTTC.

A single count supports this clone. The CDR3, as DNA: TGTGCCAGCAGTGGGACAGTCGGCTACGAGCAGTACTTC. Protein sequence: CASSGTVGYEQYF. This chain connects TRBV28 to TRBJ2-7, with 7 nucleotides matching TRBD1. Per germline, CDR1 MDHEN and CDR2 SYDVKM. The CDR3 has 13 residues. Trimming at V came to 5 bases and at J to 3 bases, leaving 4 bases not matched to a gene.

A remark on this clone: One junction end does not reproduce the germline sequence, and a read error may be involved. This chain links TRBV5-1 with TRBJ1-6; 8 nucleotides align to TRBD1. Germline V gene sequence: CDR1 SGHRS, CDR2 YFSETQ. CDR3 length: 15 residues. The CDR3 nucleotides are TGCGCCAGCACCTTGGACAGGGTGGGTAATTCACCCCTCCACTTT. Translating gives CASTLDRVGNSPLHF.

J is TRBJ2-2 and V is TRBV7-2; tentative D call: TRBD2 (6 bases). Germline-derived CDR1 and CDR2 are SGHTA and FQGNSA. Deletions cut 5 bases from V and 2 bases from J, with 9 bases between. The CDR3 is 14 amino acids. The chain's CDR3 is CASSAGSNTGELFF. Written as DNA, the CDR3 is TGTGCCAGCAGCGCGGGAAGTAACACCGGGGAGCTGTTTTTT.

In DNA, the CDR3 is TGTGCCAGCAGTTTATTTAGCGGGAGTAATTTGGCCACCTACAATGAGCAGTTCTTC. Translation: CASSLFSGSNLATYNEQFF. The chain links TRBV27 to TRBJ2-1; 9 bases align to TRBD2. J gave up 2 bases and V 1 base, and 12 bases lay outside the gene matches. Germline CDR1 MNHEY, CDR2 SMNVEV (reference sequence). The CDR3 consists of 19 residues.

The J gene is TRBJ2-7, the V gene TRBV7-2; D unclear. Germline CDR1 and CDR2: SGHTA and FQGNSA. Trimming shortened V by 3 bases and J by 1 base, and 1 base separated the two germline ends. The CDR3 totals 11 residues. This CDR3 is CASSFSYEQYF. CDR3 nucleotides: TGTGCCAGCAGCTTTTCCTACGAGCAGTACTTC.

V is TRBV7-8 and J is TRBJ2-6, with 7 bases aligning to TRBD2. V lost 4 bases and J lost 1; bases outside the gene matches: 7. The length of the CDR3 is 17 residues. CDR1 is SGHVS, CDR2 FQNEAQ, per germline. CDR3 protein: CASSSGGGISGANVLTF. CDR3 coding DNA: TGTGCCAGCAGCTCGGGGGGAGGCATATCTGGGGCCAACGTCCTGACTTTC.

The CDR3 sequence is CASSLGQGNEKLFF. The CDR3 coding sequence is TGTGCCAGCAGCCTTGGACAGGGTAATGAAAAACTGTTTTTT. This chain links TRBV5-4 with TRBJ1-4; TRBD1 matches 8 bases. Trimming at V came to 4 bases and at J to 4 bases, leaving 3 bases not matched to a gene. Germline CDR1 and CDR2: SGHNT and YYREEE (reference sequence). This CDR3 comprises 14 residues.

The chain is built from TRBV2 and TRBJ1-2; the match to TRBD1 covers 7 bases. With V trimmed by 8 bases and J by 8 bases, 14 bases remained unmatched. The CDR3 spans 14 residues. Per germline, CDR1 SNHLY and CDR2 FYNNEI. In nucleotides, the CDR3 is TGTGCCAGCGCCCTACAGGGGACGGTTGGGGGCTACACCTTC. Translated, it gives CASALQGTVGGYTF.